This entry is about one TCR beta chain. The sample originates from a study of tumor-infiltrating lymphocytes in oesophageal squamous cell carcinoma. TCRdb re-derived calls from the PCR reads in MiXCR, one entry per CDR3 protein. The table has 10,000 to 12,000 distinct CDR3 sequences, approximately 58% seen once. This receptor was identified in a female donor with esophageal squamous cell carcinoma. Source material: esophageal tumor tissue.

CDR3 DNA sequence: TGTGCCAGCACGTGGGACAGCCTTAGCACAGATACGCAGTATTTT. Translation gives CASTWDSLSTDTQYF. The J gene is TRBJ2-3, the V gene TRBV12-3 or TRBV12-4; TRBD1 agrees at 7 bases. J was trimmed by 0 bases and V by 7 bases; bases with no gene match: 7. This CDR3 spans 15 amino acids.